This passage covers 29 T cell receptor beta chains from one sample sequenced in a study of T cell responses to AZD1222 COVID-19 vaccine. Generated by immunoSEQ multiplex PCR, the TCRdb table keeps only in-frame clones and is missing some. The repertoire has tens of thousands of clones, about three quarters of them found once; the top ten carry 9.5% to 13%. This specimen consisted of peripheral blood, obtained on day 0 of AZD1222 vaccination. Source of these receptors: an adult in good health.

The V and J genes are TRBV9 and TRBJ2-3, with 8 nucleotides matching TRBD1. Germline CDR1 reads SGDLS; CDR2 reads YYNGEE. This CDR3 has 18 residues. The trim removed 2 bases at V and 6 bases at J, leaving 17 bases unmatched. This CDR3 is CASSVSGSAGQGYDTQYF. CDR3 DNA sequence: TGTGCCAGCAGCGTTAGTGGGAGTGCAGGACAGGGTTACGATACGCAGTATTTT.

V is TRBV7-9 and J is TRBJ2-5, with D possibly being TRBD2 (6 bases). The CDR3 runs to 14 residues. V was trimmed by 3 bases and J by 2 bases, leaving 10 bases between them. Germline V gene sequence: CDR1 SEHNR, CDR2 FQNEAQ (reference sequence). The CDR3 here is CASSFSGVQETQYF. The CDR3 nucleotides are TGTGCCAGCAGCTTTTCGGGGGTTCAAGAGACCCAGTACTTC.

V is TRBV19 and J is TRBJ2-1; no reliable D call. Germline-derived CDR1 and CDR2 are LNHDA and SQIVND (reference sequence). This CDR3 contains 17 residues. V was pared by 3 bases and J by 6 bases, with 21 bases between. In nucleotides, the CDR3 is TGTGCCAGTAGTATCCCACTAAACCGGGCCCCGAGCAATGAGCAGTTCTTC. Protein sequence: CASSIPLNRAPSNEQFF.

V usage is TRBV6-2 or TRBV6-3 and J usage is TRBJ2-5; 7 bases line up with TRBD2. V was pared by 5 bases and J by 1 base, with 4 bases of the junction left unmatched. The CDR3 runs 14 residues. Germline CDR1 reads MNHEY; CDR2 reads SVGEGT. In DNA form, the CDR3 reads TGTGCCAGCAGTCTACTAGCGCGCCAAGAGACCCAGTACTTC. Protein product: CASSLLARQETQYF.

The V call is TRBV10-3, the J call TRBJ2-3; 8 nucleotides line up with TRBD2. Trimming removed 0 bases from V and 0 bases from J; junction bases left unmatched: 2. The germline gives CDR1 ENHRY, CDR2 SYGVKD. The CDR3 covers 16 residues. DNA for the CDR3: TGTGCCATCAGTGAGTCACAGCGGGGGAGCACAGATACGCAGTATTTT. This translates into CAISESQRGSTDTQYF.

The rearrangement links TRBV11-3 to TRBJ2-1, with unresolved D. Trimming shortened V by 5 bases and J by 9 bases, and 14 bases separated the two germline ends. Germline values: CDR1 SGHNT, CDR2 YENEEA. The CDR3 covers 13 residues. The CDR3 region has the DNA TGTGCCAGCAGCACCGACAATTTCGGTGAGCAGTTCTTC. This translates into CASSTDNFGEQFF.

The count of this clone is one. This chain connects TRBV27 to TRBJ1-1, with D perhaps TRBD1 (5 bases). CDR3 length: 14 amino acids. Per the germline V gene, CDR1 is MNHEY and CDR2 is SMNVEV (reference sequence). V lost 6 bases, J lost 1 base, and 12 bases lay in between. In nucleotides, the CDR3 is TGTGCCAGCAGACCAATTACAGGGAACACTGAAGCTTTCTTT. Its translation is CASRPITGNTEAFF.

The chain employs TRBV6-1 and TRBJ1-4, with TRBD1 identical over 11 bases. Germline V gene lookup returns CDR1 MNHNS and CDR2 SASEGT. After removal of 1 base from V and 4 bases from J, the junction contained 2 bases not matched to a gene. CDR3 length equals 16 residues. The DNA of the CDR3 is TGTGCCAGCAGTGAAGACGGGACAGGGGGTAATGAAAAACTGTTTTTT. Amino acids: CASSEDGTGGNEKLFF.

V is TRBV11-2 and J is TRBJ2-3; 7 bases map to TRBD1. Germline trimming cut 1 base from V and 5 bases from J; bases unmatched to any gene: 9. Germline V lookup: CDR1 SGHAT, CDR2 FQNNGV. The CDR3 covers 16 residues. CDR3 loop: CASSLGWANRGDTQYF. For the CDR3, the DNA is TGTGCCAGCAGCTTAGGATGGGCGAACAGGGGAGATACGCAGTATTTT.

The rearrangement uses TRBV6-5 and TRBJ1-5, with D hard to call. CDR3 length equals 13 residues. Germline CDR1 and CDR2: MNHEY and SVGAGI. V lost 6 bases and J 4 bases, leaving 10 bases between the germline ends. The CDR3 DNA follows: TGTGCCAGCAGGCAGGAGCTTAATCAGCCCCAGCATTTT. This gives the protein CASRQELNQPQHF.

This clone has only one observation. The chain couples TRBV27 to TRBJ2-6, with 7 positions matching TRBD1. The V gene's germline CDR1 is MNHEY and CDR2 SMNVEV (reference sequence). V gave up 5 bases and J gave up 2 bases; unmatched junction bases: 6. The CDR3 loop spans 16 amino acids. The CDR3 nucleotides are TGTGCCAGCAGTACCTTGACAGGGACTGGGGCCAACGTCCTGACTTTC. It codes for CASSTLTGTGANVLTF.

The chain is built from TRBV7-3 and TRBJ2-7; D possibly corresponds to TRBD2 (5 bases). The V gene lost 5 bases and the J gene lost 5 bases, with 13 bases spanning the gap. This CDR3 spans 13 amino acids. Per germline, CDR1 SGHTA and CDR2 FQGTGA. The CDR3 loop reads CASSLDDGDEQYF. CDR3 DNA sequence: TGTGCCAGCAGCCTGGACGACGGGGACGAGCAGTACTTC.

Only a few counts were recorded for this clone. The CDR3 loop is CAISVRTEAYGYTF. In DNA form, the CDR3 reads TGTGCCATCAGTGTAAGGACAGAAGCCTATGGCTACACCTTC. The V gene is TRBV10-3, the J gene TRBJ1-2; D possibly corresponds to TRBD1 (6 bases). This CDR3 has 14 amino acids. Germline V lookup: CDR1 ENHRY, CDR2 SYGVKD. Trimming removed 4 bases at V and 4 bases at J, with 13 bases between.

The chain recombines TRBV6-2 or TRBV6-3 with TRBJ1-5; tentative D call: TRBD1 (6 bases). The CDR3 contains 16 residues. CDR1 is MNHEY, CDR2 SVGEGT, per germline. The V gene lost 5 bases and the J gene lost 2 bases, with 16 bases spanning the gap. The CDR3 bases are TGTGCCAGCAGTGGATTGGGACGGACAGGCAATCAGCCCCAGCATTTT. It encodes CASSGLGRTGNQPQHF.

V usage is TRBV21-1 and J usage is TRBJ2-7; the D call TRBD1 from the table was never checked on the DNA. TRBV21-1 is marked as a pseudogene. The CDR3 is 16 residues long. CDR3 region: CASSIVMGQGTYEQYF. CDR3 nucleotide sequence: TGTGCCAGCAGCATAGTAATGGGACAGGGCACCTACGAGCAGTACTTC.

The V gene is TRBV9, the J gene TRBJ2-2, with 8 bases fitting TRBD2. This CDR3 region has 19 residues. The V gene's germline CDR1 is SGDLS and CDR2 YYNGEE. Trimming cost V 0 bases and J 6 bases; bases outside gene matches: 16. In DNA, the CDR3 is TGTGCCAGCAGCGTAGGTAGCGGGGAAGGGGGACTGATCTCCGGGGAGCTGTTTTTT. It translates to CASSVGSGEGGLISGELFF.

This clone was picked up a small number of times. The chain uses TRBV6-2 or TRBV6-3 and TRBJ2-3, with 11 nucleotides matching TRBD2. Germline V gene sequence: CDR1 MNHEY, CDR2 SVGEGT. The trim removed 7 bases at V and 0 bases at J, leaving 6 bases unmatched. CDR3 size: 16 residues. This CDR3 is CASTYRLAGSTDTQYF. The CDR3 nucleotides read TGTGCCAGCACTTATAGACTAGCGGGAAGCACAGATACGCAGTATTTT.

CDR3 in amino acids: CASSLGGRGDTEAFF. The CDR3 DNA sequence: TGCGCCAGCAGCTTGGGGGGACGGGGGGACACTGAAGCTTTCTTT. This chain joins TRBV5-1 and TRBJ1-1, with a weak D call TRBD1 (5 bases). The CDR3 is 15 residues long. The V gene's germline CDR1 is SGHRS and CDR2 YFSETQ. V shed 0 bases and J shed 3 bases, with 12 bases lying between them. The full variable domain, rest sourced from reference TRBV5-1 and TRBJ1-1, is KAGVTQTPRYLIKTRGQQVTLSCSPISGHRSVSWYQQTPGQGLQFLFEYFSETQRNKGNFPGRFSGRQFSNSRSEMNVSTLELGDSALYLCASSLGGRGDTEAFFGQGTRLTVV.

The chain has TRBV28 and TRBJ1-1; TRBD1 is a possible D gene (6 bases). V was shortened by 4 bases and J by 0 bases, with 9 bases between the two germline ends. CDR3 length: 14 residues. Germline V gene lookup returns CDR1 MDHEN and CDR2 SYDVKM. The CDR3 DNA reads TGTGCCAGCAGTTCCACAGGGCTGAACACTGAAGCTTTCTTT. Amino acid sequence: CASSSTGLNTEAFF.

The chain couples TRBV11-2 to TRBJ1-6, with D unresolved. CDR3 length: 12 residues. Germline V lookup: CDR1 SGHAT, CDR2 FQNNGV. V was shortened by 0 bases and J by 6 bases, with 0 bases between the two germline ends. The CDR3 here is CASSLDNSPLHF. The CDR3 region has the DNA TGTGCCAGCAGCTTAGATAATTCACCCCTCCACTTT.

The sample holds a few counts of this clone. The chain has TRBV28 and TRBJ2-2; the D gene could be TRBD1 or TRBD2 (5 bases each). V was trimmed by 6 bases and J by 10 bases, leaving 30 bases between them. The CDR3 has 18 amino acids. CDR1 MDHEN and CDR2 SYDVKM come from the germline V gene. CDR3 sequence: CASSQLLRDQVRFVELFF. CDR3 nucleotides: TGTGCCAGCAGCCAACTATTAAGGGACCAGGTCCGTTTTGTGGAGCTGTTTTTT.

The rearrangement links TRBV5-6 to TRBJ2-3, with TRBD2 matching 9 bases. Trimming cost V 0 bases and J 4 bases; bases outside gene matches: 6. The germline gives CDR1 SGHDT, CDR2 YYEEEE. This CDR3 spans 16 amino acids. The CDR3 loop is CASSLVLAGNSDTQYF. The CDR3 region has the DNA TGTGCCAGCAGCTTGGTTCTAGCGGGGAACTCAGATACGCAGTATTTT.

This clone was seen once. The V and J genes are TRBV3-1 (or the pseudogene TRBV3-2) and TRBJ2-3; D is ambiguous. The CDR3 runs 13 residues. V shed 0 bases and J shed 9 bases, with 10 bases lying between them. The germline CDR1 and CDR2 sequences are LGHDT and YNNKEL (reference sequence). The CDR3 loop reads CASSQDQRETQYF. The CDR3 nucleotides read TGTGCCAGCAGCCAAGATCAAAGGGAAACGCAGTATTTT.

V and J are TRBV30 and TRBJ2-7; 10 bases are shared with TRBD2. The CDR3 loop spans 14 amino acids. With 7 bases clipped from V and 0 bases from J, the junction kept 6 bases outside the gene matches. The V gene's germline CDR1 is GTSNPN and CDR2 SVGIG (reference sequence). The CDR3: CALARTSGSYEQYF. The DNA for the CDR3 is TGTGCCTTGGCCCGGACTAGCGGCTCCTACGAGCAGTACTTC.

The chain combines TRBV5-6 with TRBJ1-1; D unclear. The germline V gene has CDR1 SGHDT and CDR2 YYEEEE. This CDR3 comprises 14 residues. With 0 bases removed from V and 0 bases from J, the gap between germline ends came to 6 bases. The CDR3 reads CASSLVLLNTEAFF. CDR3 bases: TGTGCCAGCAGCTTGGTCCTTTTGAACACTGAAGCTTTCTTT.

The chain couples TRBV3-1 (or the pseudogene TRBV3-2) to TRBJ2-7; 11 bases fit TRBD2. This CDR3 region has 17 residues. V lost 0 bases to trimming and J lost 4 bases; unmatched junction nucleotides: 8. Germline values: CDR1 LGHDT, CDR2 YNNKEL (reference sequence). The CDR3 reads CASSQDLSSGGRYEQYF. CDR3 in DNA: TGTGCCAGCAGCCAAGATCTATCTAGCGGGGGGAGGTACGAGCAGTACTTC.

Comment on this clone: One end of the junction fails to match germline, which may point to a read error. The CDR3 loop reads CASSYGGRGPTRYF. The DNA of the CDR3 is TGTGCCAGCAGTTACGGCGGCCGGGGGCCTACGCGGTATTTT. The chain joins TRBV6-5 to TRBJ2-3, with D perhaps assigned TRBD1 or TRBD2 (6 bases each). CDR1 and CDR2 (germline): MNHEY, SVGAGI. The CDR3 contains 14 residues.

DNA of the CDR3: TGTGCCTGGAGTGCCTGGACAGGGAGTGGAAACACCATATATTTT. Translated, it gives CAWSAWTGSGNTIYF. V and J are TRBV30 and TRBJ1-3; TRBD1 agrees at 8 bases. The CDR3 consists of 15 residues. Germline assignment: CDR1 GTSNPN and CDR2 SVGIG (reference sequence). With 1 base clipped from V and 3 bases from J, the junction kept 5 bases outside the gene matches.

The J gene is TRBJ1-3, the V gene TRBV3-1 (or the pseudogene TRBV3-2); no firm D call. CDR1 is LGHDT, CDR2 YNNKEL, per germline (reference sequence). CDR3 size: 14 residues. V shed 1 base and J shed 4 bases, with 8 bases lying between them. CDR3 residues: CASSQVFGGNTIYF. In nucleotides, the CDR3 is TGTGCCAGCAGCCAAGTCTTCGGAGGAAACACCATATATTTT.